The clone carrying this TCR beta chain was detected only once. The time point is: peripheral blood 6 weeks after treatment start. The source of the sample is a study of PD-L1 blockade in urothelial cancer. There are 13 residues in the CDR3. V lost 2 bases to trimming and J lost 0 bases, with 5 bases between them. In germline, CDR1 is MNHEY, CDR2 SMNVEV (reference sequence). Method: immunoSEQ multiplex PCR; TCRdb's copy keeps in-frame clones and lacks some. The table has 100,000 to 150,000 clones, around 88% seen once; the top ten hold around 2.4%. The genes are TRBV27 and TRBJ2-7, with D unclear. The source material was PBMCs, sampled around atezolizumab (anti-PD-L1) treatment. The clonotype comes from a man aged 50 to 60 with urothelial cancer. The CDR3 is CASSLGTSYEQYF. Written as DNA, the CDR3 is TGTGCCAGCAGTTTAGGCACCTCCTACGAGCAGTACTTC.